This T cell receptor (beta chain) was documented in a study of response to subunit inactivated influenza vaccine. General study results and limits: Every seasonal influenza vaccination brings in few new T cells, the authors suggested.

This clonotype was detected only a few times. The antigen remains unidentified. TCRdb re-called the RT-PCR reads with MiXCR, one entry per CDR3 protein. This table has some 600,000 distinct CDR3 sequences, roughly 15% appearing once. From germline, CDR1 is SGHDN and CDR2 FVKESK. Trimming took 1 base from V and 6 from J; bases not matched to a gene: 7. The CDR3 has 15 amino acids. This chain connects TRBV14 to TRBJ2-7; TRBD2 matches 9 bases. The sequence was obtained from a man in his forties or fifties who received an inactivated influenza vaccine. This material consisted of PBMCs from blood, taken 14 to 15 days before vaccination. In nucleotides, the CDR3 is TGTGCCAGCAGCCAAGGCAGCCTAGCGGGAACCGAGCAGTACTTC. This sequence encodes CASSQGSLAGTEQYF.